This T cell receptor beta chain was captured in a study of blood T cell repertoires in COVID-19. Study summary: T cells, B-cell-depleted T cells, or PBMCs provided the cDNA or gDNA that served as material.

How the authors handled the data: Estimated nucleated cell counts came from reference gene primer amplification. Clones were sequenced by immunoSEQ multiplex PCR, and TCRdb holds only the in-frame ones, with some missing. V and J calls and clone size come straight from that table; D and trimming were deduced from the DNA. Of more than 100,000 clones in the sample, 82% are singletons; the top ten hold 4% to 5.5%. Deletions cut 1 base from V and 7 bases from J, with 4 bases between. The germline gives CDR1 LGHDT, CDR2 YNNKEL (reference sequence). CDR3 length: 11 residues. The sequence came from a woman in her 70s with acute or convalescent COVID-19. Sequenced material: peripheral blood. The chain links TRBV3-1 (or the pseudogene TRBV3-2) to TRBJ1-2, with D unresolved. Here the CDR3 reads CASSQGSGYTF. Here the CDR3 DNA reads TGTGCCAGCAGCCAAGGGAGTGGCTACACCTTC.